This T cell receptor beta chain stems from a study of a mutant IDH1 vaccine in newly diagnosed glioma. Study context: Once 4-6 weeks had passed after radiotherapy alone, vaccination started, or it started with temozolomide cycles. Patients had received radiotherapy, temozolomide, or both previously, most receiving both. Findings and caveats of the study: Among all patients, vaccine-induced immune responses occurred in about 93%.

Time point noted: week 11, during vaccination. A 20-mer mutant IDH1 peptide at 300 ug was injected subcutaneously with topical imiquimod. This table comes from immunoSEQ multiplex PCR, and its TCRdb copy is limited to in-frame clones, with some not included. The sample has tens of thousands of clones; roughly 80% are singletons. Losses at the gene ends were 6 bases for V and 0 bases for J; bases not matched to a gene: 5. CDR1 MDHEN and CDR2 SYDVKM come from the germline V gene. The CDR3 totals 15 residues. This clone appeared a few times. The antigen is unknown. Here the sequenced sample was PBMCs, taken from a glioma patient whose treatment included an IDH1 peptide vaccine. The clonotype comes from a woman aged 45 to 65 with glioma. The chain carries TRBV28 and TRBJ2-1; TRBD2 agrees at 7 bases. CDR3 region: CASSRAGISYNEQFF. The CDR3, as DNA: TGTGCCAGCAGCCGAGCGGGGATCTCCTACAATGAGCAGTTCTTC.